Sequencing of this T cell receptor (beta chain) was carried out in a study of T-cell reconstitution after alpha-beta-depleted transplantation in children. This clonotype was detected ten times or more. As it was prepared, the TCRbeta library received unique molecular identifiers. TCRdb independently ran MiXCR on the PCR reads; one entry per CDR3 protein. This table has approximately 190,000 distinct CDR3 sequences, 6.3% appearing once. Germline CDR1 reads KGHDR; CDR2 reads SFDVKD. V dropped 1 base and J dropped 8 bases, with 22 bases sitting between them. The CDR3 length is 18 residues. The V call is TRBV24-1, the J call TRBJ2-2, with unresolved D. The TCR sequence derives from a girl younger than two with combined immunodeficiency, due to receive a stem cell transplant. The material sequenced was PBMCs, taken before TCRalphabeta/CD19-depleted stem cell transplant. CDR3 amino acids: CATSDFQSRGQNAGELFF. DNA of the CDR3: TGTGCCACCAGTGATTTCCAATCGCGTGGTCAAAACGCGGGGGAGCTGTTTTTT.